Presented here are 22 T cell receptor beta chains from one specimen sequenced in a study of technical replicates of blood from a handful of donors. TCRdb's copy holds only in-frame clones and misses some; the assay was immunoSEQ multiplex PCR. Of roughly 60,000 clones listed, about 86% are singletons. Sequencing input: PBMCs. These receptors came from a human donor in good health. Some clones in this sample may be carry-over from other donors' samples.

The rearrangement uses TRBV7-2 and TRBJ2-7; no firm D call. The germline gives CDR1 SGHTA, CDR2 FQGNSA. Trimming stripped 5 bases from V and 4 bases from J, with 15 bases between. CDR3 length: 14 residues. This chain's CDR3 is CASSLRHGRYEQYF. The CDR3 DNA follows: TGTGCCAGCAGCCTCCGACACGGAAGATACGAGCAGTACTTC.

V and J are TRBV30 and TRBJ1-1; D is uncertain. The germline V gene encodes CDR1 GTSNPN and CDR2 SVGIG (reference sequence). This CDR3 spans 12 amino acids. The ends were cut back, 0 bases at V and 7 bases at J, with 9 bases in the middle. The CDR3 here is CAWSVSRFEAFF. The DNA for the CDR3 is TGTGCCTGGAGTGTTTCCCGTTTTGAAGCTTTCTTT.

The chain recombines TRBV5-1 with TRBJ1-1, with D possibly being TRBD1 (5 bases). The germline CDR1 and CDR2 sequences are SGHRS and YFSETQ. CDR3 length: 15 amino acids. V lost 4 bases and J lost 0, with 13 bases in between. The DNA for the CDR3 is TGCGCCAGCAGCCCCAGGGCAGGGATGAACACTGAAGCTTTCTTT. This encodes CASSPRAGMNTEAFF.

The chain combines TRBV7-3 with TRBJ2-7; 10 bases fit TRBD2. This CDR3 region has 14 residues. V lost 2 bases, J lost 3 bases, and 1 base stayed unmatched. Germline V CDR1 and CDR2: SGHTA, FQGTGA. The CDR3 region is CASSLASGSYEQYF. In nucleotides, the CDR3 is TGTGCCAGCAGCTTAGCTAGCGGGAGCTACGAGCAGTACTTC. Full variable domain (rest looked up from reference TRBV7-3 and TRBJ2-7): GAGVSQTPSNKVTEKGKYVELRCDPISGHTALYWYRQSLGQGPEFLIYFQGTGAADDSGLPNDRFFAVRPEGSVSTLKIQRTERGDSAVYLCASSLASGSYEQYFGPGTRLTVT.

The chain uses TRBV25-1 and TRBJ1-2, with D possibly matching TRBD1 (5 bases). Trimming left V 1 base short and J 3 bases short, with 12 bases between. Germline CDR1 MGHDK, CDR2 SYGVNS. This CDR3 spans 15 amino acids. The CDR3 spells CASSESGRVDYGYTF. The CDR3 DNA reads TGTGCCAGCAGTGAATCGGGCAGGGTGGACTATGGCTACACCTTC.

The rearrangement joins TRBV5-6 to TRBJ1-2, with D possibly matching TRBD1 (6 bases). The CDR3 contains 16 residues. V lost 1 base and J 1 base, leaving 14 bases between the germline ends. Germline CDR1 SGHDT, CDR2 YYEEEE. In DNA, the CDR3 is TGTGCCAGCAGCTTGTTACAGGGCAACTTTAACTATGGCTACACCTTC. It codes for CASSLLQGNFNYGYTF.

This chain connects TRBV4-1 to TRBJ1-6; D call uncertain. CDR1 and CDR2 (germline): MGHRA, YSYEKL. CDR3 length: 14 residues. The ends were cut back, 1 base at V and 6 bases at J, with 7 bases in the middle. CDR3 protein: CASSQGAVNSPLHF. The CDR3 nucleotides are TGCGCCAGCAGCCAAGGGGCAGTTAATTCACCCCTCCACTTT.

This chain connects TRBV6-1 to TRBJ1-2, with TRBD1 matching over 12 bases. There are 17 residues in the CDR3. Germline V lookup: CDR1 MNHNS, CDR2 SASEGT. Trimming removed 4 bases from V and 7 bases from J; junction bases left unmatched: 13. For the CDR3, the DNA is TGTGCCAGCAGTGCCGGGACAGGGGGCGCCACGGCGACTGGCTACACCTTC. Amino acid sequence: CASSAGTGGATATGYTF.

The chain has TRBV5-1 and TRBJ1-2; the match to TRBD1 covers 9 bases. Germline trimming cut 4 bases from V and 5 bases from J; bases unmatched to any gene: 15. This CDR3 contains 17 residues. Germline CDR1 reads SGHRS; CDR2 reads YFSETQ. The DNA of the CDR3 is TGCGCCAGCAGCCTTGCTCCCCCGGGACAGGGAGGGTATGGCTACACCTTC. This gives the protein CASSLAPPGQGGYGYTF.

The gene calls are TRBV18 and TRBJ1-2; 10 bases fit TRBD1. The junction had 5 bases not matched to a gene; V was cut back by 3 bases and J by 1 base. CDR3 size: 16 residues. Germline V gives CDR1 KGHSH, CDR2 LQKENI. This CDR3 reads CASSPSWDRGNYGYTF. CDR3 nucleotides: TGTGCCAGCTCACCCTCGTGGGACAGGGGTAACTATGGCTACACCTTC.

The chain recombines TRBV2 with TRBJ1-1; D is uncertain. Trimming removed 1 base at V and 6 bases at J, with 9 bases between. Germline V CDR1 and CDR2: SNHLY, FYNNEI. The CDR3 runs to 13 residues. For the CDR3, the DNA is TGTGCCAGCAGTGAAGGCCCGAGAGCTGAAGCTTTCTTT. Its translation is CASSEGPRAEAFF.

The V and J genes are TRBV9 and TRBJ1-6, with 9 nucleotides matching TRBD1. Germline V lookup: CDR1 SGDLS, CDR2 YYNGEE. The CDR3 contains 14 residues. V lost 3 bases to trimming and J lost 10 bases; unmatched junction nucleotides: 5. Here the CDR3 reads CASSETGGGSPLHF. In DNA, the CDR3 is TGTGCCAGCAGCGAAACAGGGGGCGGATCACCCCTCCACTTT.

This clone was seen once. The chain combines TRBV5-4 with TRBJ2-3; 9 bases match TRBD2. The CDR3 has 15 residues. Per germline, CDR1 SGHNT and CDR2 YYREEE (reference sequence). The ends lost 1 base at V and 6 bases at J; junction bases unmatched: 6. CDR3 amino acids: CASSLQLAGGDTQYF. The CDR3 bases are TGTGCCAGCAGCTTGCAACTAGCGGGTGGCGATACGCAGTATTTT.

This clone occurred a few times. The chain is built from TRBV6-1 and TRBJ1-6, with unresolved D. Trimming cost V 2 bases and J 8 bases, with 4 bases left between them. The CDR3 consists of 12 residues. Germline CDR1 reads MNHNS; CDR2 reads SASEGT. The CDR3 region is CASSEPYSPLHF. The CDR3 DNA reads as TGTGCCAGCAGTGAACCGTATTCACCCCTCCACTTT.

J is TRBJ1-5 and V is TRBV9; the D gene is possibly TRBD1 (6 bases). Germline values: CDR1 SGDLS, CDR2 YYNGEE. Trimming pared 4 bases from V and 4 bases from J, leaving 15 bases between. The CDR3 sequence is 15 residues long. The CDR3 sequence: CASSPGGAGNQPQHF. In nucleotides, the CDR3 is TGTGCCAGCAGCCCCGGGGGGGCAGGGAATCAGCCCCAGCATTTT.

The chain employs TRBV4-2 and TRBJ2-1, with TRBD2 identical over 8 bases. V gave up 0 bases and J gave up 4 bases; unmatched junction bases: 8. This CDR3 has 17 residues. CDR1 and CDR2 (germline): LGHNA, YNFKEQ. CDR3 amino acids: CASSQDRVGGDYNEQFF. DNA for the CDR3: TGTGCCAGCAGCCAAGATCGCGTCGGGGGGGATTACAATGAGCAGTTCTTC.

The chain recombines TRBV7-6 with TRBJ2-3, with 7 bases fitting TRBD1. V dropped 5 bases and J dropped 0; count of bases not matched to a gene: 2. This CDR3 spans 14 amino acids. The germline V gene has CDR1 SGHVS and CDR2 FNYEAQ. The DNA for the CDR3 is TGTGCCAGCAGCCCGGGACAGAGCACAGATACGCAGTATTTT. Amino acids: CASSPGQSTDTQYF.

The V gene is TRBV6-4, the J gene TRBJ2-3; TRBD2 matches 8 bases. The CDR3 runs to 15 residues. V dropped 5 bases and J dropped 2; count of bases not matched to a gene: 6. The V gene's germline CDR1 is MRHNA and CDR2 SNTAGT. The CDR3 nucleotides are TGTGCCAGCAGTCCAGCGGGGGATAACACAGATACGCAGTATTTT. It specifies CASSPAGDNTDTQYF.

The CDR3 bases are TGTGCCAGCAGTTTAGGCGGTGGCCAGCCCCAGCATTTT. Amino acid sequence: CASSLGGGQPQHF. The chain combines TRBV27 with TRBJ1-5, with D unclear. The V end was cut by 2 bases, the J end by 7 bases, with 9 bases between. CDR3 size: 13 residues. Per germline, CDR1 MNHEY and CDR2 SMNVEV (reference sequence).

The J gene is TRBJ2-5, the V gene TRBV6-6; TRBD2 aligns across 12 bases. V lost 6 bases and J lost 4; bases outside the gene matches: 9. This CDR3 region has 16 residues. Germline V gene lookup returns CDR1 MNHNY and CDR2 SVGAGI (reference sequence). The CDR3 protein is CASRGTSGPVGETQYF. As DNA, the CDR3 is TGTGCCAGCAGGGGGACTAGCGGGCCCGTGGGAGAGACCCAGTACTTC.

The chain carries TRBV7-3 and TRBJ2-3; D might be TRBD1 (7 bases). Trimming shortened V by 1 base and J by 1 base, and 12 bases separated the two germline ends. Germline V gives CDR1 SGHTA, CDR2 FQGTGA. CDR3 length: 16 amino acids. The CDR3 DNA reads as TGTGCCAGCAGCTTAAGTGGCAGGGGGGGCACAGATACGCAGTATTTT. Translating gives CASSLSGRGGTDTQYF.

V is TRBV7-9 and J is TRBJ2-5, with D unclear. This CDR3 region has 12 residues. V dropped 2 bases and J dropped 4 bases, with 5 bases sitting between them. Germline V CDR1 and CDR2: SEHNR, FQNEAQ (reference sequence). The CDR3 reads CASSLSGETQYF. The CDR3 nucleotides are TGTGCCAGCAGCTTATCAGGAGAGACCCAGTACTTC.